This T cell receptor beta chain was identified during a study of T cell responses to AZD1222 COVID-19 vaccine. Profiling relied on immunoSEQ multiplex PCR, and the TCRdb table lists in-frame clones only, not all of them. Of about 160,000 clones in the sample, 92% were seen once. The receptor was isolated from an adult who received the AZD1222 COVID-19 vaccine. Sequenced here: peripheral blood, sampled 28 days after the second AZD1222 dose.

CDR3 sequence (DNA): TGTGCCACCAGCCCAGGGACAGCGTTGCCCTACGAGCAGTACTTC. Protein: CATSPGTALPYEQYF. The J gene is TRBJ2-7, the V gene TRBV15, with 7 bases identical to TRBD1. This CDR3 region has 15 residues. The J segment lost 2 bases and the V segment lost 5 bases, leaving 9 bases of the junction unmatched. The germline V gene has CDR1 LNHNV and CDR2 YYDKDF (reference sequence).